This passage covers 8 T cell receptor beta chains from one sample sequenced in a study of monozygotic twins with inflammatory bowel disease. TCRdb re-called the 5' RACE reads and gives one entry per CDR3 protein, without DNA. This repertoire includes about 380,000 distinct CDR3 sequences. Sequencing input: blood. The receptor set was obtained from a human donor with ulcerative colitis or Crohn's disease, or a healthy co-twin of an affected twin (not recorded which).

The CDR3 spells CASTTGGGATNEKLFF. This chain joins TRBV5-1 and TRBJ1-4; no DNA is available, so the TRBD1 call from TCRdb remains unchecked. The CDR3 spans 16 residues. Germline CDR1 is SGHRS and CDR2 is YFSETQ.

The chain combines TRBV4-1 with TRBJ2-7. CDR3 size: 14 residues. CDR1 and CDR2 (germline): MGHRA, YSYEKL. CDR3 loop: CASSQELGFNEQYF.

V gene TRBV5-8 combines with J gene TRBJ1-2; the D call of TRBD1 rests on TCRdb alone, since no DNA is present to check it. The CDR3 contains 12 residues. Germline loops: CDR1 SGHTS, CDR2 YDEGEE. CDR3 amino acids: CASSEGKSGYTF.

The rearrangement uses TRBV23-1 and TRBJ2-1; lacking DNA, the TRBD1 call made by TCRdb goes unchecked. TRBV23-1 is placed among ORFs of uncertain function. This CDR3 has 15 residues. The CDR3 spells CASSQEGQRWDEQFF.

The genes are TRBV29-1 and TRBJ1-2. Germline loops: CDR1 SQVTM, CDR2 ANQGSEA. This CDR3 has 17 residues. The CDR3 protein is CSVDHDPMGGTNYGYTF.

The genes are TRBV4-3 and TRBJ2-5; without DNA, the TCRdb call of TRBD1 cannot be checked. CDR3 length: 14 amino acids. From germline, CDR1 is LGHNA and CDR2 YSLEER. The CDR3 is CASSPFQGMETQYF.

The gene calls are TRBV12-3 or TRBV12-4 and TRBJ2-1; TCRdb calls TRBD2, which cannot be checked without DNA. This CDR3 is 13 amino acids long. CDR3 in amino acids: CASTSLAGGRQFF.

J is TRBJ2-6 and V is TRBV18; TCRdb outputs TRBD1, but without DNA this stays unchecked. Germline V gives CDR1 KGHSH, CDR2 LQKENI. CDR3 length: 17 residues. CDR3 residues: CASSPTGAVSGANVLTF. Filled out from reference TRBV18 and TRBJ2-6, the complete variable domain reads NAGVMQNPRHLVRRRGQEARLRCSPMKGHSHVYWYRQLPEEGLKFMVYLQKENIIDESGMPKERFSAEFPKEGPSILRIQQVVRGDSAAYFCASSPTGAVSGANVLTFGAGSRLTVL.